In its sample, the clone carrying this T cell receptor (beta chain) was seen many times. Its antigen is unknown. This beta chain is off target for a library built for alpha chains, so its abundance means little. As to time point: sample taken at primary tumor resection. The source of the sample is a study of spatial heterogeneity in lung cancer. Each TCR cDNA molecule carried a unique molecular identifier. From the 5' RACE reads, TCRdb called clonotypes with MiXCR, one entry per CDR3 protein. The sample contains some 14,000 distinct CDR3 sequences, more than 5% of which appear only once. Whole-study findings and limits: Expanded intratumoral alpha and beta TCR counts tracked tumor mutation counts.

Germline V gene data show CDR1 as MNHNS and CDR2 as SASEGT. There are 15 residues in the CDR3. The V and J ends lost 7 bases and 3 bases, in that order; junction bases with no gene match: 6. The sequencing here drew on lung tumor tissue, taken at surgery. This chain joins TRBV6-1 and TRBJ2-1, with 10 nucleotides matching TRBD2. The clonotype originates from a female donor with early-stage non-small cell lung cancer. In nucleotides, the CDR3 is TGTGCCAGCATTCGTAGCGGGGGGATCTACAATGAGCAGTTCTTC. Its protein product is CASIRSGGIYNEQFF.